This entry lists 19 T cell receptor beta chains sequenced from one sample in a study of OX40 agonist ivuxolimab in advanced cancers. TCRdb keeps only in-frame clones here, not all; method: immunoSEQ multiplex PCR. The sample has around 21,000 clones, approximately 83% seen once. The sample in question was CD4+ or CD8+ T cells sorted from blood, obtained in a trial of the OX40 agonist ivuxolimab. The receptors shown here come from an adult with an advanced solid tumor such as melanoma, head and neck, liver or kidney cancer.

The chain has TRBV27 and TRBJ2-7; D is undetermined. The CDR3 covers 16 residues. Germline assignment: CDR1 MNHEY and CDR2 SMNVEV (reference sequence). With 2 bases removed from V and 2 bases from J, the gap between germline ends came to 16 bases. The CDR3 DNA sequence: TGTGCCAGCAGTTTAAGGAACCCTTCGGGTACCTACGAGCAGTACTTC. Protein product: CASSLRNPSGTYEQYF.

V is TRBV6-1 and J is TRBJ2-3, with 12 bases aligning to TRBD1. Per germline, CDR1 MNHNS and CDR2 SASEGT. This CDR3 has 17 residues. V shed 3 bases, J shed 2 bases, and the junction held 6 bases outside the gene matches. CDR3 sequence: CASSDGTGGLSTDTQYF. The DNA for the CDR3 is TGTGCCAGCAGTGATGGGACAGGGGGCCTTTCCACAGATACGCAGTATTTT.

The chain joins TRBV10-3 to TRBJ2-2; D is undetermined. V lost 0 bases and J 0 bases, leaving 8 bases between the germline ends. The CDR3 has 16 amino acids. The germline V gene encodes CDR1 ENHRY and CDR2 SYGVKD. The CDR3 nucleotides are TGTGCCATCAGTGAGTCCCCCGTAGCGAACACCGGGGAGCTGTTTTTT. Residues: CAISESPVANTGELFF.

The CDR3 DNA follows: TGTGCCAGCAGGGGGGACGGTTCCTACGAGCAGTACTTC. Protein sequence: CASRGDGSYEQYF. The chain is built from TRBV21-1 and TRBJ2-7. TRBV21-1 counts as a pseudogene. This CDR3 spans 13 amino acids.

The chain links TRBV2 to TRBJ1-5, with 9 nucleotides matching TRBD1. Losses at the gene ends were 6 bases for V and 2 bases for J; bases not matched to a gene: 2. The CDR3 consists of 14 residues. Germline V CDR1 and CDR2: SNHLY, FYNNEI. CDR3 sequence reads: CASRTGGGNQPQHF. CDR3 coding DNA: TGTGCCAGCAGGACAGGGGGGGGCAATCAGCCCCAGCATTTT.

The V gene is TRBV28, the J gene TRBJ1-6, with 7 bases aligning to TRBD1. Trimming removed 5 bases from V and 7 bases from J; junction bases left unmatched: 14. CDR1 is MDHEN and CDR2 is SYDVKM in the germline V gene. This CDR3 is built from 17 residues. The CDR3 protein is CASSLRQGGTRNSPLHF. CDR3 DNA sequence: TGTGCCAGCAGTCTACGACAGGGAGGAACCCGAAATTCACCCCTCCACTTT.

The rearrangement uses TRBV30 and TRBJ2-3; D gene ambiguous. Trimming removed 0 bases from V and 1 base from J, with 5 bases in between. The CDR3 covers 13 residues. CDR1 and CDR2 from the germline V gene are GTSNPN and SVGIG (reference sequence). For the CDR3, the DNA is TGTGCCTGGAGTGTACTTGGCACAGATACGCAGTATTTT. Amino acid sequence: CAWSVLGTDTQYF.

By share, this clone counts as medium-sized. The rearrangement joins TRBV5-1 to TRBJ2-5, with D possibly being TRBD2 (5 bases). This CDR3 region has 17 residues. With 5 bases removed from V and 5 bases from J, the gap between germline ends came to 25 bases. Germline lookup yields CDR1 SGHRS and CDR2 YFSETQ. CDR3 in amino acids: CASSPPVGSALGETQYF. The CDR3 DNA reads as TGCGCCAGCAGTCCTCCGGTGGGGAGCGCCCTCGGGGAGACCCAGTACTTC.

This rearrangement joins TRBV7-2 to TRBJ2-7; D assignment may be TRBD1 or TRBD2 (5 bases each). Germline V gives CDR1 SGHTA, CDR2 FQGNSA. The CDR3 is 15 amino acids. The ends were cut back, 5 bases at V and 2 bases at J, with 16 bases in the middle. CDR3 sequence (DNA): TGTGCCAGCAGCCTCTCCGGGACGCCGGCCTACGAGCAGTACTTC. Protein: CASSLSGTPAYEQYF.

This rearrangement joins TRBV19 to TRBJ2-1, with 9 bases identical to TRBD2. The V segment lost 5 bases and the J segment 2 bases; nucleotides outside the gene matches: 4. In germline, CDR1 is LNHDA, CDR2 SQIVND (reference sequence). CDR3 length: 15 amino acids. CDR3 sequence reads: CASSSGLAAYNEQFF. The CDR3 DNA follows: TGTGCCAGTAGTTCGGGACTAGCCGCCTACAATGAGCAGTTCTTC.

The V call is TRBV4-1, the J call TRBJ1-1; D is perhaps TRBD1 (5 bases). V lost 6 bases and J lost 7, with 12 bases in between. In germline, CDR1 is MGHRA, CDR2 YSYEKL. The CDR3 runs to 12 residues. CDR3 in DNA: TGCGCCAGCAGAGCCTCAAGGGGTGAAGCTTTCTTT. It translates to CASRASRGEAFF.

The genes are TRBV25-1 and TRBJ1-5, with 8 bases lining up with TRBD1. Germline V gene sequence: CDR1 MGHDK, CDR2 SYGVNS. V was clipped by 4 bases and J by 1 base; unmatched bases: 6. The CDR3 is 16 amino acids. The CDR3 loop is CASSADRDRSNQPQHF. DNA of the CDR3: TGTGCCAGCAGTGCGGACCGGGACAGGAGCAATCAGCCCCAGCATTTT. Together with reference TRBV25-1 and TRBJ1-5, the CDR3 gives the full variable domain: EADIYQTPRYLVIGTGKKITLECSQTMGHDKMYWYQQDPGMELHLIHYSYGVNSTEKGDLSSESTVSRIRTEHFPLTLESARPSHTSQYLCASSADRDRSNQPQHFGDGTRLSIL.

The V call is TRBV5-1, the J call TRBJ1-1; D is uncertain. The CDR3 runs 13 residues. Germline CDR1 and CDR2: SGHRS and YFSETQ. The V gene lost 5 bases and the J gene lost 3 bases, with 11 bases spanning the gap. This chain's CDR3 is CASREEVYTEAFF. The CDR3 nucleotides read TGCGCCAGCAGGGAAGAGGTTTACACTGAAGCTTTCTTT. The full variable domain, with the rest looked up from reference TRBV5-1 and TRBJ1-1, is KAGVTQTPRYLIKTRGQQVTLSCSPISGHRSVSWYQQTPGQGLQFLFEYFSETQRNKGNFPGRFSGRQFSNSRSEMNVSTLELGDSALYLCASREEVYTEAFFGQGTRLTVV.

CDR3 residues: CASSEGGAFYEQYF. CDR3 DNA sequence: TGTGCCAGCAGTGAGGGGGGGGCTTTCTACGAGCAGTACTTC. The chain employs TRBV2 and TRBJ2-7; TRBD2 might be the D (7 bases). V was shortened by 3 bases and J by 3 bases, with 12 bases between the two germline ends. Looked up from germline, CDR1 is SNHLY and CDR2 is FYNNEI. CDR3 length equals 14 residues.

Only a few counts were recorded for this clone. The V call is TRBV28, the J call TRBJ1-4; D is ambiguous. Germline V lookup: CDR1 MDHEN, CDR2 SYDVKM. V was cut by 6 bases and J by 2 bases, with 28 bases left in between. The CDR3 runs 20 residues. CDR3 nucleotides: TGTGCCAGCAGCCGAAACCCCGGACCTATCGGGAGATCGACTAATGAAAAACTGTTTTTT. It translates to CASSRNPGPIGRSTNEKLFF.

This clone came up a few times. The chain recombines TRBV9 with TRBJ1-5; TRBD1 is a possible D gene (5 bases). V was cut by 0 bases and J by 7 bases, with 11 bases left in between. Looked up from germline, CDR1 is SGDLS and CDR2 is YYNGEE. This CDR3 is built from 14 residues. The chain's CDR3 is CASSVGDGPQPQHF. CDR3 DNA: TGTGCCAGCAGCGTAGGGGACGGGCCCCAGCCCCAGCATTTT. The full variable domain, in which reference TRBV9 and TRBJ1-5 provide the parts outside the CDR3, is DSGVTQTPKHLITATGQRVTLRCSPRSGDLSVYWYQQSLDQGLQFLIQYYNGEERAKGNILERFSAQQFPDLHSELNLSSLELGDSALYFCASSVGDGPQPQHFGDGTRLSIL.

Comment on this clone: One junction end disagrees with the germline gene, perhaps due to a read error. This chain uses TRBV27 with TRBJ1-1; 7 bases are shared with TRBD1. This CDR3 has 14 residues. Germline CDR1 and CDR2: MNHEY and SMNVEV (reference sequence). CDR3 sequence: CAGRGGGRKAEAFF. DNA of the CDR3: TGTGCCGGCAGGGGAGGGGGCAGGAAGGCTGAAGCTTTCTTT.

The V gene is TRBV5-1, the J gene TRBJ2-7; no reliable D call. Germline V gene data show CDR1 as SGHRS and CDR2 as YFSETQ. V was cut by 3 bases and J by 2 bases, with 6 bases left in between. The CDR3 loop spans 12 amino acids. The CDR3 protein is CASSSGPYEQYF. CDR3 nucleotides: TGCGCCAGCAGCTCCGGACCCTACGAGCAGTACTTC.

The chain combines TRBV28 with TRBJ2-3; D gene unclear. This CDR3 is 13 amino acids long. Looked up from germline, CDR1 is MDHEN and CDR2 is SYDVKM. The V and J ends lost 7 bases and 1 base respectively, with 9 bases between them. The CDR3 nucleotides read TGTGCCAGCAATAAGGGTGGCACAGATACGCAGTATTTT. Protein product: CASNKGGTDTQYF.